Presented here are 23 T cell receptor beta chains from one specimen sequenced in a study of cytomegalovirus exposure and HLA in healthy donors. 13 Jbeta primers and 60 Vbeta primers were used for the PCR. Measured with immunoSEQ multiplex PCR; TCRdb has only the in-frame clones, and not every one. The table lists 110,000 or so clones, roughly three quarters of them singletons. Sequencing was performed on PBMCs. Every receptor here comes from a male donor in good health and CMV-seronegative.

The rearrangement joins TRBV2 to TRBJ1-3, with D possibly matching TRBD1 (5 bases). V lost 8 bases and J lost 0, with 17 bases in between. Germline V gives CDR1 SNHLY, CDR2 FYNNEI. This CDR3 contains 16 residues. CDR3 loop: CASSGRGRLSGNTIYF. For the CDR3, the DNA is TGTGCCAGCTCGGGGCGGGGCCGACTCTCTGGAAACACCATATATTTT.

The genes are TRBV28 and TRBJ2-7; 7 bases line up with TRBD1. The CDR3 sequence is 16 residues long. V gave up 7 bases and J gave up 3 bases; unmatched junction bases: 15. Germline V gene data show CDR1 as MDHEN and CDR2 as SYDVKM. CDR3 protein: CASTTLGTADRYEQYF. CDR3 DNA sequence: TGTGCCAGCACCACTTTAGGGACAGCTGATCGCTACGAGCAGTACTTC. Looking up the rest from reference TRBV28 and TRBJ2-7 gives the full variable domain: DVKVTQSSRYLVKRTGEKVFLECVQDMDHENMFWYRQDPGLGLRLIYFSYDVKMKEKGDIPEGYSVSREKKERFSLILESASTNQTSMYLCASTTLGTADRYEQYFGPGTRLTVT.

This sequence joins TRBV7-9 and TRBJ1-2; 10 bases agree with TRBD1. The trim removed 1 base at V and 7 bases at J, leaving 6 bases unmatched. The CDR3 extends over 15 amino acids. CDR1 is SEHNR and CDR2 is FQNEAQ in the germline V gene (reference sequence). The CDR3 reads CASSLGDRGASGYTF. DNA of the CDR3: TGTGCCAGCAGCTTAGGGGACAGGGGCGCCAGTGGCTACACCTTC.

The V call is TRBV7-2, the J call TRBJ1-5, with TRBD1 matching over 7 bases. The CDR3 is 14 amino acids. Per the germline V gene, CDR1 is SGHTA and CDR2 is FQGNSA. The junction had 8 bases not matched to a gene; V was cut back by 7 bases and J by 5 bases. CDR3 region: CASTQDRVDQPQHF. The CDR3 nucleotides read TGTGCCAGCACCCAAGACAGGGTAGATCAGCCCCAGCATTTT.

V usage is TRBV11-2 and J usage is TRBJ1-1; D possibly corresponds to TRBD1 (6 bases). Trimming removed 2 bases at V and 3 bases at J, with 13 bases between. Per germline, CDR1 SGHAT and CDR2 FQNNGV. The CDR3 runs to 15 residues. CDR3 bases: TGTGCCAGCAGCTTACAGGGGCCCCAGGACACTGAAGCTTTCTTT. Its protein product is CASSLQGPQDTEAFF.

CDR3 in DNA: TGTGCCAGCAGTTACTACGGACTGAAAAACACCGGGGAGCTGTTTTTT. This translates into CASSYYGLKNTGELFF. The chain employs TRBV6-5 and TRBJ2-2; tentatively, D is TRBD2 (5 bases). Germline V CDR1 and CDR2: MNHEY, SVGAGI. The CDR3 runs to 16 residues. V was pared by 1 base and J by 2 bases, with 11 bases between.

The chain links TRBV13 to TRBJ2-2, with 14 nucleotides matching TRBD2. J lost 6 bases, V lost 4 bases, and 7 bases had no gene match. The CDR3 extends over 17 amino acids. CDR1 is PRHDT, CDR2 FYEKMQ, per germline (reference sequence). CDR3 residues: CASSSGLAGAGSGELFF. CDR3 in DNA: TGTGCCAGCAGCTCGGGACTAGCGGGAGCTGGCTCCGGGGAGCTGTTTTTT.

The table lists this clone with a few counts. This chain uses TRBV4-3 with TRBJ1-1, with D possibly being TRBD1 (5 bases). The CDR3 runs to 16 residues. V was clipped by 0 bases and J by 8 bases, with 19 bases between them. Germline V lookup: CDR1 LGHNA, CDR2 YSLEER. The CDR3 nucleotides are TGCGCCAGCAGCCAAGATACAGGTTTTAATCCTCACGAAGCTTTCTTT. Protein: CASSQDTGFNPHEAFF.

The CDR3 protein is CASSPTQRMNTEAFF. CDR3 in DNA: TGTGCCAGCTCACCAACACAGAGAATGAACACTGAAGCTTTCTTT. This sequence joins TRBV18 and TRBJ1-1; D not certain. Germline CDR1 is KGHSH and CDR2 is LQKENI. The CDR3 loop spans 15 amino acids. With 2 bases removed from V and 0 bases from J, the gap between germline ends came to 10 bases.

This chain uses TRBV2 with TRBJ2-1, with D maybe TRBD2 (6 bases). V was shortened by 4 bases and J by 6 bases, with 19 bases between the two germline ends. The CDR3 extends over 16 amino acids. Looked up from germline, CDR1 is SNHLY and CDR2 is FYNNEI. CDR3 in DNA: TGTGCCAGCAGTGTGAGTAGCGATCCCGGGGGCAATGAGCAGTTCTTC. This codes for CASSVSSDPGGNEQFF.

The chain combines TRBV10-1 with TRBJ2-2, with 7 bases matching TRBD1. The CDR3 loop spans 13 amino acids. Per the germline V gene, CDR1 is WNHNN and CDR2 is SYGVQD (reference sequence). J lost 7 bases, V lost 6 bases, and 5 bases had no gene match. The CDR3, as DNA: TGCGCCAGCAGGACAGGGTTCGGCGGGGAGCTGTTTTTT. Translating it yields CASRTGFGGELFF.

The chain recombines TRBV4-2 with TRBJ2-5; 13 positions match TRBD2. In germline, CDR1 is LGHNA, CDR2 YNFKEQ. CDR3 length equals 22 residues. Trimming took 1 base from V and 4 from J; bases not matched to a gene: 21. CDR3 sequence reads: CASSQGSGLAGVPVPLVETQYF. The CDR3 coding sequence is TGTGCCAGCAGCCAAGGGTCTGGACTAGCGGGAGTACCCGTCCCCCTGGTAGAGACCCAGTACTTC.

The rearrangement uses TRBV11-2 and TRBJ2-5, with D perhaps TRBD1 (5 bases). CDR1 and CDR2 (germline): SGHAT, FQNNGV. V lost 3 bases and J lost 1, with 12 bases in between. This CDR3 region has 15 residues. The CDR3 loop reads CASSFHRQSQETQYF. CDR3 nucleotide sequence: TGTGCCAGCAGCTTCCATCGACAGAGCCAAGAGACCCAGTACTTC.

The chain uses TRBV7-3 and TRBJ2-7; 9 bases align to TRBD2. V shed 5 bases and J 5 bases; nucleotides not matched to a gene: 10. Germline assignment: CDR1 SGHTA and CDR2 FQGTGA. The CDR3 is 15 residues long. The CDR3 spells CASSQVGQRGDEQYF. The CDR3 bases are TGTGCCAGCAGCCAAGTCGGACAGCGGGGGGACGAGCAGTACTTC.

The J gene is TRBJ1-5, the V gene TRBV9, with D possibly matching TRBD1 (6 bases). CDR1 is SGDLS and CDR2 is YYNGEE in the germline V gene. The CDR3 extends over 15 amino acids. V was cut by 2 bases and J by 0 bases, with 9 bases left in between. The chain's CDR3 is CASSVQGNSNQPQHF. CDR3 DNA: TGTGCCAGCAGCGTCCAGGGGAATAGCAATCAGCCCCAGCATTTT.

The chain carries TRBV2 and TRBJ1-5; weak D call: TRBD1 (5 bases). CDR3 size: 13 residues. Germline V gene lookup returns CDR1 SNHLY and CDR2 FYNNEI. V was shortened by 8 bases and J by 1 base, with 9 bases between the two germline ends. CDR3 DNA sequence: TGTGCCAGCGGGGGGGTGAGCAATCAGCCCCAGCATTTT. Amino acids: CASGGVSNQPQHF.

Worth noting for this clone: Mismatch with germline at one junction end may stem from a read error. The chain couples TRBV7-3 to TRBJ2-1; 13 positions agree with TRBD2. CDR3 length: 15 residues. Germline assignment: CDR1 SGHTA and CDR2 FQGTGA. This chain's CDR3 is CASSLTSGRASEQFF. CDR3 nucleotides: TGTGCCAGCAGCCTAACTAGCGGGAGGGCCAGTGAGCAGTTCTTC.

V is TRBV5-4 and J is TRBJ2-2, with 8 bases lining up with TRBD2. V lost 4 bases and J lost 6; bases outside the gene matches: 8. CDR1 is SGHNT and CDR2 is YYREEE in the germline V gene (reference sequence). There are 15 residues in the CDR3. Written as DNA, the CDR3 is TGTGCCAGCAGCCAGGGACTAGAGTTTTCCGGGGAGCTGTTTTTT. Amino acids: CASSQGLEFSGELFF.

The chain is built from TRBV7-9 and TRBJ2-1; 9 bases are a match to TRBD2. Germline CDR1 is SEHNR and CDR2 is FQNEAQ (reference sequence). The CDR3 runs to 16 residues. V gave up 3 bases and J gave up 3 bases; unmatched junction bases: 6. The CDR3 nucleotides read TGTGCCAGCAGCTTGGCTAGCGGGACACTCTACAATGAGCAGTTCTTC. Translating it yields CASSLASGTLYNEQFF. Based on the CDR3 plus reference TRBV7-9 and TRBJ2-1, the full variable domain is DTGVSQNPRHKITKRGQNVTFRCDPISEHNRLYWYRQTLGQGPEFLTYFQNEAQLEKSRLLSDRFSAERPKGSFSTLEIQRTEQGDSAMYLCASSLASGTLYNEQFFGPGTRLTVL.

This clone was seen a handful of times. The rearrangement uses TRBV7-2 and TRBJ2-5; tentatively, D is TRBD1 (5 bases). The CDR3 loop spans 14 amino acids. Germline V gives CDR1 SGHTA, CDR2 FQGNSA. V lost 5 bases and J 4 bases, leaving 14 bases between the germline ends. In nucleotides, the CDR3 is TGTGCCAGCAGCCGCAGTCTAGGGGCAGAGACCCAGTACTTC. Translation: CASSRSLGAETQYF. Complete variable domain (other parts from reference TRBV7-2 and TRBJ2-5): GAGVSQSPSNKVTEKGKDVELRCDPISGHTALYWYRQSLGQGLEFLIYFQGNSAPDKSGLPSDRFSAERTGGSVSTLTIQRTQQEDSAVYLCASSRSLGAETQYFGPGTRLLVL.

This clone has at least ten counts. The J gene is TRBJ2-3, the V gene TRBV2, with 8 bases matching TRBD2. CDR3 size: 15 residues. The V gene end was trimmed by 6 bases and the J gene end by 6 bases; junction bases not matched to a gene: 11. Per germline, CDR1 SNHLY and CDR2 FYNNEI. The CDR3 here is CASRVTGLETDTQYF. The CDR3 DNA follows: TGTGCCAGCAGGGTAACGGGACTAGAAACTGATACGCAGTATTTT.

The chain combines TRBV5-4 with TRBJ2-7; 11 bases are shared with TRBD1. Per the germline V gene, CDR1 is SGHNT and CDR2 is YYREEE (reference sequence). J lost 5 bases, V lost 4 bases, and 5 bases had no gene match. The CDR3 spans 14 residues. This chain's CDR3 is CASSPRDRGNEQYF. The CDR3 DNA follows: TGTGCCAGCAGCCCCAGGGACAGGGGGAACGAGCAGTACTTC.

The rearrangement uses TRBV7-2 and TRBJ2-5, with TRBD2 as a possible D gene (5 bases). The CDR3 contains 13 residues. Trimming removed 1 base at V and 4 bases at J, with 7 bases between. The V gene's germline CDR1 is SGHTA and CDR2 FQGNSA. This chain's CDR3 is CASSLVGRETQYF. The CDR3 DNA follows: TGTGCCAGCAGCTTAGTAGGGAGAGAGACCCAGTACTTC.